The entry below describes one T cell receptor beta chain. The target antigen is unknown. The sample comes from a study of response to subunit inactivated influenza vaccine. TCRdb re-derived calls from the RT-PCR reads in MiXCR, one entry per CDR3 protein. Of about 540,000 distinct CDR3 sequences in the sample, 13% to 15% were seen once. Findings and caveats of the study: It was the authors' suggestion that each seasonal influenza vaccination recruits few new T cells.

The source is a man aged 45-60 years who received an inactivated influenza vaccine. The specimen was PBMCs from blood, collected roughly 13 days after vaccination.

This CDR3 is CASRGTGDQPQHF. DNA for the CDR3: TGTGCCAGCAGAGGGACAGGGGATCAGCCCCAGCATTTT. This chain uses TRBV12-3 or TRBV12-4 with TRBJ1-5; 10 bases are shared with TRBD1. This CDR3 spans 13 amino acids. V gave up 6 bases and J gave up 5 bases; unmatched junction bases: 1.